This record looks at one T cell receptor beta chain sequence and its context. Its antigen is still unknown. The sample belongs to a study of chemoradiotherapy in HPV16-positive cancers. Findings and limits, study-wide: In HPV16-positive patients, HPV-responsive T-cell expansion tracked better recurrence-free survival.

The method was immunoSEQ multiplex PCR; TCRdb's version includes in-frame clones alone and lacks a portion of them. This sample has about 35,000 clones, with 92% found just once. The CDR3 sequence is 17 residues long. The V segment lost 5 bases and the J segment 1 base; nucleotides outside the gene matches: 5. Germline V gene sequence: CDR1 SEHNR, CDR2 FQNEAQ (reference sequence). This receptor was identified in a human donor with HPV-associated anogenital cancer. The chain combines TRBV7-9 with TRBJ2-6, with 10 bases identical to TRBD1. This specimen consisted of blood, obtained from a patient who underwent chemoradiotherapy. In DNA, the CDR3 is TGTGCCAGCAGCGGCCCGGGACAGGGGTCTGGGGCCAACGTCCTGACTTTC. Encoded protein: CASSGPGQGSGANVLTF.